This entry features one T cell receptor beta chain sequence. What it binds is not known. The data derive from a study of blood T cells in healthy people across ages. On the study more broadly: Every two T cells gave about one barcoded beta molecule via template switching. Study-level results: Higher diversity, along with more naive CD4+ cells, distinguished long-lived donors from aged donors. The lack of PBMC sorting stopped any conclusive naive versus antigen-experienced comparison.

Every sample yielded at least 6.5 million isolated PBMCs. Sample-barcoded 5' priming and a J-beta primer mix drove a second PCR of about 6 to 12 cycles. TCRdb itself ran the 5' RACE reads through MiXCR, one entry per CDR3 protein. The data contain 1.5 million to 2 million distinct CDR3 sequences, roughly 49% of them singletons. The J segment lost 6 bases and the V segment lost 3 bases, leaving 10 bases of the junction unmatched. The CDR3 contains 17 residues. CDR1 and CDR2 (germline): SGHTA, FQGTGA. Sequenced: blood. This chain uses TRBV7-3 with TRBJ2-3, with 12 bases aligning to TRBD1. The source of this sequence is a woman aged 40 to 50 in good health. For the CDR3, the DNA is TGTGCCAGCAGCTTGCGAGGGGACAGGGGGCTTAAGGATACGCAGTATTTT. Protein sequence: CASSLRGDRGLKDTQYF.